These 5 T cell receptor beta chains originate from one sample sequenced in a study of shared clonotypes between healthy human individuals. Measured with immunoSEQ multiplex PCR; TCRdb has only the in-frame clones, and not every one. The table includes about 610,000 clones, 97% detected once. Source material: naive CD4+ T cells sorted from blood. Subset here: CD45RA+ positively selected. The origin of the receptors is a woman in her thirties in good health.

The rearrangement joins TRBV28 to TRBJ2-1; no definite D call. CDR1 and CDR2 (germline): MDHEN, SYDVKM. The CDR3 length is 14 residues. V was pared by 8 bases and J by 10 bases, with 21 bases between. The CDR3 DNA is TGTGCCAGCGGAGAACTCACCCACAGTGAGGAGCAGTTCTTC. Translation: CASGELTHSEEQFF. Based on the CDR3 plus reference TRBV28 and TRBJ2-1, the full variable domain is DVKVTQSSRYLVKRTGEKVFLECVQDMDHENMFWYRQDPGLGLRLIYFSYDVKMKEKGDIPEGYSVSREKKERFSLILESASTNQTSMYLCASGELTHSEEQFFGPGTRLTVL.

The J gene is TRBJ2-7, the V gene TRBV7-6, with TRBD2 identical over 11 bases. Germline CDR1 and CDR2: SGHVS and FNYEAQ. The CDR3 spans 17 residues. Trimming took 5 bases from V and 2 from J; bases not matched to a gene: 11. The DNA of the CDR3 is TGTGCCAGCAGCATAGGTACTAGCGGGGGCAAGGCCTACGAGCAGTACTTC. Translating it yields CASSIGTSGGKAYEQYF.

The chain combines TRBV28 with TRBJ1-2; D not certain. The germline V gene has CDR1 MDHEN and CDR2 SYDVKM. V lost 5 bases and J lost 4, with 14 bases in between. The CDR3 length is 14 residues. The CDR3 DNA sequence: TGTGCCAGCAGTCCAGGCCCCGCTATCTATGGCTACACCTTC. Protein product: CASSPGPAIYGYTF.

This CDR3 reads CASSSDRTPLNEQFF. DNA for the CDR3: TGTGCCAGCAGCTCAGACAGGACCCCGCTTAATGAGCAGTTCTTC. The gene calls are TRBV11-3 and TRBJ2-1; perhaps TRBD1 as D (6 bases). CDR1 is SGHNT and CDR2 is YENEEA in the germline V gene. CDR3 length equals 15 residues. Trimming removed 4 bases from V and 7 bases from J, with 17 bases in between. The full variable domain, completed using reference TRBV11-3 and TRBJ2-1, is EAGVVQSPRYKIIEKKQPVAFWCNPISGHNTLYWYLQNLGQGPELLIRYENEEAVDDSQLPKDRFSAERLKGVDSTLKIQPAELGDSAVYLCASSSDRTPLNEQFFGPGTRLTVL.

With regard to this clone: Different DNA sequences within this sample yield the same CDR3. This sequence joins TRBV18 and TRBJ2-3, with TRBD2 matching over 11 bases. Trimming cost V 3 bases and J 1 base; bases outside gene matches: 0. The length of the CDR3 is 15 residues. CDR1 and CDR2 (germline): KGHSH, LQKENI. CDR3 region: CASSPGLAGTDTQYF. The CDR3 nucleotides are TGTGCCAGCTCACCGGGACTAGCGGGCACAGATACGCAGTATTTT.